This TCR beta chain was retrieved from a study of monozygotic twins with inflammatory bowel disease. The TCR libraries each used total RNA (approximately 4,000 ng per library). TCRdb reprocessed the 5' RACE reads and reports one entry per CDR3 protein, with no DNA. The clone table shows approximately 300,000 distinct CDR3 sequences, with the ten largest holding 5.5% to 6.5%. Total RNA from whole blood was isolated with no T cell sorting. CDR1 is GTSNPN, CDR2 SVGIG, per germline (reference sequence). CDR3 length: 14 residues. V and J are TRBV30 and TRBJ2-2; as DNA is missing, the TRBD2 call by TCRdb cannot be tested. Source material: blood. This TCR was sampled from a human donor with ulcerative colitis or Crohn's disease, or a healthy co-twin of an affected twin (not recorded which). CDR3 residues: CALPALANTGELFF.